This T cell receptor (beta chain) appears in the sequencing data of a study of T cells expressing NK-cell markers. UMIs were included in TCR beta cDNA generated by 5'RACE template switching. TCRdb reworked the 5' RACE reads into one entry per CDR3 protein, no DNA. The sample's table shows around 280,000 distinct CDR3 sequences. Germline V CDR1 and CDR2: SGHTA, FQGTGA. This CDR3 is 17 amino acids long. The rearrangement links TRBV7-3 to TRBJ2-2; checking the TCRdb D call of TRBD1 is not possible without DNA. The specimen was blood T cells: a sorted CD56 or NKG2C T cell subset, CD4+ or CD8+ T cells, or bulk PBMC T cells (not recorded which). The clonotype was recovered from a man younger than 30 in good health. The CDR3 sequence is CASSLNGQGANTGELFF.